This TCR beta chain was captured in a study of Ad26.COV2.S vaccination and SARS-CoV-2 variants. Measured with immunoSEQ multiplex PCR; TCRdb has only the in-frame clones, and not every one. Among 300,000 to 450,000 clones listed, around 90% were seen once. This clonotype originated in a human donor who had recovered from COVID-19. The material was peripheral blood, obtained after recovery from COVID-19.

The DNA of the CDR3 is TGTGCCAGCAGTTTACAGTTTCAAGAGCAGTACTTC. Translating gives CASSLQFQEQYF. The V call is TRBV12-3 or TRBV12-4, the J call TRBJ2-7; no reliable D call. This CDR3 has 12 amino acids. The ends were cut back, 2 bases at V and 7 bases at J, with 9 bases in the middle.